One T cell receptor (beta chain) is described in this entry. These data are taken from a study of T cells in tumors after PD-1 blockade. Input was about 616 ng to 6,500 ng of genomic DNA from tumor or blood. Clones were sequenced by immunoSEQ multiplex PCR, and TCRdb holds only the in-frame ones, with some missing. Seen here are about 63,000 clones, roughly 70% observed once, and the top ten hold approximately 4.5%. This clonotype originated in a human donor with basal cell carcinoma. The sequences come from PBMCs, collected after anti-PD-1 treatment.

CDR3 sequence: CASSVRTSGGGVTDTQYF. In DNA, the CDR3 is TGTGCCAGCAGTGTAAGGACTAGCGGGGGCGGAGTGACAGATACGCAGTATTTT. This chain connects TRBV2 to TRBJ2-3; the match to TRBD2 covers 13 bases. This CDR3 is built from 18 residues. Trimming removed 4 bases from V and 3 bases from J; junction bases left unmatched: 10. Germline lookup yields CDR1 SNHLY and CDR2 FYNNEI. The complete variable domain, with remaining parts taken from reference TRBV2 and TRBJ2-3, reads EPEVTQTPSHQVTQMGQEVILRCVPISNHLYFYWYRQILGQKVEFLVSFYNNEISEKSEIFDDQFSVERPDGSNFTLKIRSTKLEDSAMYFCASSVRTSGGGVTDTQYFGPGTRLTVL.